This T cell receptor beta chain was sequenced in a study of blood T cell repertoires in COVID-19. The overall study: Acute-phase and convalescent COVID-19 samples originated in the United States, Italy and Spain.

Per the study methods: Amplification of reference gene primers provided the estimated nucleated cell counts. Method: immunoSEQ multiplex PCR; TCRdb's copy keeps in-frame clones and lacks some. V, J and clone size derive from that table, while D and trimming were established from the DNA sequence. The sample includes tens of thousands of clones, around 87% seen only once; the top ten take more than 5%. This clone came up a few times. The clonotype was recovered from a man aged 50-59 years with active COVID-19. Material for sequencing was peripheral blood.

Here the CDR3 reads CASSPASGDYNEQFF. Here the CDR3 DNA reads TGTGCCAGCAGTCCTGCTAGCGGGGATTACAATGAGCAGTTCTTC. This sequence joins TRBV27 and TRBJ2-1; 9 bases agree with TRBD2. Per germline, CDR1 MNHEY and CDR2 SMNVEV (reference sequence). Losses at the gene ends were 5 bases for V and 4 bases for J; bases not matched to a gene: 6. CDR3 length equals 15 residues.